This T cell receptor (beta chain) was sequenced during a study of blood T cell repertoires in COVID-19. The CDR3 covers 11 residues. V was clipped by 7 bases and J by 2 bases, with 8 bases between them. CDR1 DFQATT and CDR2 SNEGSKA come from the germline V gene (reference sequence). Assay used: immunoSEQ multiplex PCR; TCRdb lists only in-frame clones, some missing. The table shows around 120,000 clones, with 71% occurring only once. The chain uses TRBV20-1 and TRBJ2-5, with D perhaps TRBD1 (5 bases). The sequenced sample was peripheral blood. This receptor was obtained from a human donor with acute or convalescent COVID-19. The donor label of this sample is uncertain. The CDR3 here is CSGYRQETQYF. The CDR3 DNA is TGCAGTGGTTACAGGCAAGAGACCCAGTACTTC.